The TCR beta chain described here comes from a study of CD8+ T cells in alopecia areata. Sequencing templates came from extracted RNA that was reverse transcribed into cDNA. Sequencing used immunoSEQ multiplex PCR; TCRdb keeps in-frame clones, though not all of them. The sample has approximately 58,000 clones, roughly 40% seen once; the top ten hold just over 50%. A note on this clone: Its antigen is currently unknown.

Samples from alopecia areata patients were lesional scalp punch biopsies and peripheral blood. Investigators sorted PBMCs to obtain both CD4+ and CD8+ T cells. The CDR3 totals 15 residues. Germline CDR1 SNHLY, CDR2 FYNNEI. V was pared by 6 bases and J by 2 bases, with 4 bases of the junction left unmatched. Study outcomes and limitations: Scalp samples also yield sequences of resident alphabeta T cells from normal skin.

Source material: NKG2D-low CD8+ T cells sorted from blood. The rearrangement links TRBV2 to TRBJ2-5, with TRBD2 identical over 12 bases. The receptor comes from a human donor with alopecia areata. The CDR3 reads CASSDGLAGQETQYF. The CDR3 DNA is TGTGCCAGCAGCGACGGACTAGCGGGACAAGAGACCCAGTACTTC.